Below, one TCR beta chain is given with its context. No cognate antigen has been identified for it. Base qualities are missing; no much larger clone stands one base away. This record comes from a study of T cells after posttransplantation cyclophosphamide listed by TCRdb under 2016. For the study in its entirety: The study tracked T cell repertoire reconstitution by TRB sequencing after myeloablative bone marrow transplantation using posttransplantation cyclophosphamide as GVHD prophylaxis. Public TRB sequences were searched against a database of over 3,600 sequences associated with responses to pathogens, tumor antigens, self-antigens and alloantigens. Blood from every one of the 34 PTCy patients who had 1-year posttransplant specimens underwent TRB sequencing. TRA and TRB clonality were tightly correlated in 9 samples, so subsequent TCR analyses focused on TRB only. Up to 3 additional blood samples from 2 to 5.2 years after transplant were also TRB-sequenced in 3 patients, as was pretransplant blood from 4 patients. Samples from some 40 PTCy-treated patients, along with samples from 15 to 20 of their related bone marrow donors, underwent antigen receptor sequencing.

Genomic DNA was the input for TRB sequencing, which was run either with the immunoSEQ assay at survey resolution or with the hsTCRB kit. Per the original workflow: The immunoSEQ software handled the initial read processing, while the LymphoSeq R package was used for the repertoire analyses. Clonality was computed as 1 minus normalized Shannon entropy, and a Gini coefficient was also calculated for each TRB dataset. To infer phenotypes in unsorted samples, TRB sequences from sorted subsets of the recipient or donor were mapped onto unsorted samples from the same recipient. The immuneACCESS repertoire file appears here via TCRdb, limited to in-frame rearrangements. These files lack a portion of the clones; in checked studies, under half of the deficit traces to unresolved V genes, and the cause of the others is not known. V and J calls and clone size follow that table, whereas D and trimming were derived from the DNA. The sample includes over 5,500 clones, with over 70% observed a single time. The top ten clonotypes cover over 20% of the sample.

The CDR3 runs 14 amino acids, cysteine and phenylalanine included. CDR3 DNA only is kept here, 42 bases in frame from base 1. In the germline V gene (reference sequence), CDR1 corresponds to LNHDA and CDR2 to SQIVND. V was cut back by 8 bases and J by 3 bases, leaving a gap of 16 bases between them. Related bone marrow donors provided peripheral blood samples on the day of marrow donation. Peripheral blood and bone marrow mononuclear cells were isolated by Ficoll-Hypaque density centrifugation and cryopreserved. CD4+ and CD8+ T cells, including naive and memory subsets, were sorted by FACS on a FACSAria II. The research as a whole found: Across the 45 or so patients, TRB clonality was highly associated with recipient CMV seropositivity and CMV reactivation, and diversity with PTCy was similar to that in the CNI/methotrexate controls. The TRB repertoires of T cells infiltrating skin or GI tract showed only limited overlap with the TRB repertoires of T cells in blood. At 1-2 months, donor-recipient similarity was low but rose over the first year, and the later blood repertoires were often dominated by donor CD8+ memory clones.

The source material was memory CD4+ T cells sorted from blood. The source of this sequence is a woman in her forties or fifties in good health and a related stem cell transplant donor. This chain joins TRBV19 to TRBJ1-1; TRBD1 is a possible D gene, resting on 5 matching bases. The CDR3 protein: CASSAGGGDTEAFF. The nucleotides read TGTGCCAGTTCCGCGGGGGGTGGGGACACTGAAGCTTTCTTT.